This T cell receptor beta chain is from a study of neoadjuvant nivolumab and ipilimumab in lung cancer. Whole-study findings and limits: From pretherapy to surgery, tumor richness and clonality rose with dual therapy.

V was pared by 1 base and J by 0 bases, with 7 bases of the junction left unmatched. The CDR3 spans 17 residues. Germline V gives CDR1 SGHNT, CDR2 YYREEE (reference sequence). Comments on this clone: What it binds is not known.

The table came from immunoSEQ multiplex PCR; TCRdb's copy has only in-frame clones and leaves some out. Of 6,500 to 8,500 clones in the sample, roughly nine tenths were seen once. The chain is built from TRBV5-4 and TRBJ2-1; 7 positions agree with TRBD2. This sequence was found in an adult with non-small cell lung cancer. Some clones in this sample may be carry-over from other donors' samples. The sequences come from tumor tissue, collected after neoadjuvant nivolumab, alone or with ipilimumab, at or shortly before surgery. DNA of the CDR3: TGTGCCAGCAGCTTGTACCCGGCGGGAGCCTCCTACAATGAGCAGTTCTTC. Its protein is CASSLYPAGASYNEQFF.